A single sample gave rise to the 18 T cell receptor beta chains below, sequenced in a study of tumor and adjacent non-tumor tissue in lung cancer. Three rounds of nested PCR, following a modified ARM-PCR protocol, produced the TCRbeta library. TCRdb reprocessed the multiplex PCR reads with MiXCR, giving one entry per CDR3 protein. The sample lists under 100,000 distinct CDR3 sequences; around two thirds were seen once. RNA was extracted from bulk tissue without any cell sorting. The sequenced sample consisted of lung tumor tissue. The receptors were sampled from a man between 70 and 80 years old with non-small cell lung cancer.

At least ten counts were recorded for this clonotype. This chain uses TRBV29-1 with TRBJ1-1; D unresolved. This CDR3 is built from 15 residues. Germline V lookup: CDR1 SQVTM, CDR2 ANQGSEA. The V gene lost 1 base and the J gene lost 1 base, with 13 bases spanning the gap. CDR3: CSVEAFGIQNTEAFF. Written as DNA, the CDR3 is TGCAGCGTTGAAGCCTTCGGGATTCAGAACACTGAAGCTTTCTTT.

A remark on this clonotype: A read error may explain this, as a much larger clone is one base away. V is TRBV6-5 and J is TRBJ1-5; D call uncertain. The CDR3 sequence is 15 residues long. CDR1 MNHEY and CDR2 SVGAGI come from the germline V gene. CDR3 amino acids: CTSSYTGNSNQPQHF. CDR3 nucleotide sequence: TGTACCAGCAGTTACACGGGTAATAGCAATCAGCCCCAGCATTTT.

J is TRBJ1-1 and V is TRBV5-6; the match to TRBD1 covers 7 bases. The CDR3 covers 15 residues. Losses at the gene ends were 6 bases for V and 4 bases for J; bases not matched to a gene: 12. The V gene's germline CDR1 is SGHDT and CDR2 YYEEEE. Written as DNA, the CDR3 is TGTGCCAGCAACGGGGATAGGGGGCCGGGCACTGAAGCTTTCTTT. Translation gives CASNGDRGPGTEAFF.

About this clonotype itself: Given a much more abundant clone one base away, this may be a read error. The gene calls are TRBV20-1 and TRBJ1-5, with D hard to call. Germline CDR1 is DFQATT and CDR2 is SNEGSKA (reference sequence). The CDR3 sequence is 13 residues long. V lost 7 bases, J lost 2 bases, and 12 bases lay in between. CDR3 sequence: CSENVIGNQPQHF. The CDR3 DNA is TGCAGTGAGAATGTGATAGGCAATCAGCCCCAGCATTTT.

Regarding this clonotype: Possible read error: a much larger clone is one base away. The rearrangement uses TRBV10-3 and TRBJ2-6, with D perhaps matching TRBD1 (5 bases). The CDR3 totals 14 residues. Germline assignment: CDR1 ENHRY and CDR2 SYGVKD. The CDR3 reads CAISVSSGANILTF. CDR3 coding DNA: TGTGCCATCAGTGTTAGCTCTGGGGCCAACATCCTGACTTTC.

This clonotype appeared many times. The chain has TRBV12-3 or TRBV12-4 and TRBJ2-7; 8 nucleotides align to TRBD2. Losses at the gene ends were 1 base for V and 7 bases for J; bases not matched to a gene: 0. This CDR3 is built from 12 residues. CDR3 bases: TGTGCCAGCAGTTTAGGCGGGGGGGAGCAGTACTTC. It translates to CASSLGGGEQYF.

For this clonotype: The conserved phenylalanine or tryptophan is not found at the CDR3 terminus, so this likely reflects a read error. The DNA is left out, because the CDR3 cannot be placed on it with certainty; the CDR3 is given as TCRdb lists it. The chain has TRBV6-1 and TRBJ1-1; the table assigns TRBD1, which was not confirmed against the DNA. The CDR3 has 13 residues if both end residues are counted. Germline-derived CDR1 and CDR2 are MNHNS and SASEGT. CDR3 residues: CASTLERGMPASS.

The V gene is TRBV11-1, the J gene TRBJ2-1, with 10 bases lining up with TRBD2. Germline CDR1 reads SGHAT; CDR2 reads FQDESV (reference sequence). CDR3 length: 17 amino acids. V lost 5 bases to trimming and J lost 6 bases; unmatched junction nucleotides: 13. The CDR3 DNA sequence: TGTGCCAGCAGCCTTGGGCAGCGGGGGGGCCAAATCAATGAGCAGTTCTTC. Translation: CASSLGQRGGQINEQFF.

About this clonotype itself: A much larger clone sits a single nucleotide away, making a read error possible. V gene TRBV6-2 or TRBV6-3 combines with J gene TRBJ2-3; D uncertain. There are 13 residues in the CDR3. V dropped 6 bases and J dropped 3 bases, with 10 bases sitting between them. Looked up from germline, CDR1 is MNHEY and CDR2 is SVGEGT. CDR3 residues: CASSLRRTDTQYF. DNA of the CDR3: TGTGCCAGCAGCTTGAGACGGACAGATACGCAGTATTTT.

Note on this clonotype: An end of the junction does not agree with germline; a read error may underlie this. The CDR3 DNA follows: TGTGCCACCACTAAAGGAGGGTTCAATGAGCACTTCTTC. It yields the protein CATTKGGFNEHFF. The chain is built from TRBV24-1 and TRBJ2-1; TRBD2 might be the D (6 bases). The CDR3 totals 13 residues. CDR1 and CDR2 from the germline V gene are KGHDR and SFDVKD.

This sequence joins TRBV18 and TRBJ1-1; maybe TRBD1 (5 bases). The CDR3 has 15 residues. The V and J ends lost 1 base and 4 bases respectively, with 13 bases between them. Germline V lookup: CDR1 KGHSH, CDR2 LQKENI. This chain's CDR3 is CASSPLSGGGTEAFF. CDR3 coding DNA: TGTGCCAGCTCACCACTTTCGGGGGGAGGCACTGAAGCTTTCTTT. The variable domain in full, with the rest retrieved from reference TRBV18 and TRBJ1-1, is NAGVMQNPRHLVRRRGQEARLRCSPMKGHSHVYWYRQLPEEGLKFMVYLQKENIIDESGMPKERFSAEFPKEGPSILRIQQVVRGDSAAYFCASSPLSGGGTEAFFGQGTRLTVV.

As regards this clonotype: Since the CDR3 does not end with the conserved phenylalanine or tryptophan, this likely comes from a read error. V gene TRBV29-1 combines with J gene TRBJ2-2; D perhaps matches TRBD2 (5 bases). CDR3 size: 14 residues. CDR1 is SQVTM, CDR2 ANQGSEA, per germline. The CDR3, as DNA: TGTAGCGTTGATATGGTCGGGAACACCGGGGAGCTGTTTTAC. Residues: CSVDMVGNTGELFY.

This clonotype was observed once. Since a much larger clone is just one base distant, this may be a read error. This rearrangement joins TRBV28 to TRBJ1-1, with D possibly being TRBD1 (6 bases). Germline V lookup: CDR1 MDHEN, CDR2 SYDVKM. The CDR3 contains 13 residues. V was clipped by 6 bases and J by 8 bases, with 16 bases between them. Written as DNA, the CDR3 is TGTGCCAGCAGATTAACAGGGACTAACGAAGCTTTCTTT. This codes for CASRLTGTNEAFF.

This clonotype was picked up a small number of times. The rearrangement links TRBV15 to TRBJ2-4; weak D call: TRBD1 (6 bases). The V gene lost 6 bases and the J gene lost 8 bases, with 14 bases spanning the gap. The length of the CDR3 is 13 residues. The germline gives CDR1 LNHNV, CDR2 YYDKDF (reference sequence). CDR3 loop: CATRGAGVDIQYF. As DNA, the CDR3 is TGTGCCACCAGGGGGGCAGGGGTGGACATTCAGTACTTC.

Of note for this clonotype: A junction boundary mismatches the germline segment, possibly from a read error. The V call is TRBV4-1, the J call TRBJ2-5; D perhaps matches TRBD2 (5 bases). The CDR3 has 15 amino acids. Germline V lookup: CDR1 MGHRA, CDR2 YSYEKL. The CDR3 loop is CASSQVVSSGDTQYF. In DNA form, the CDR3 reads TGCGCCAGCAGTCAAGTGGTCAGCAGCGGTGATACCCAGTACTTC.

The rearrangement links TRBV27 to TRBJ2-7, with 7 bases that match TRBD2. This CDR3 region has 16 residues. The V gene end was trimmed by 5 bases and the J gene end by 3 bases; junction bases not matched to a gene: 13. The germline gives CDR1 MNHEY, CDR2 SMNVEV (reference sequence). The CDR3 protein is CASSPGGSAFFYEQYF. In DNA form, the CDR3 reads TGTGCCAGCAGTCCGGGGGGTAGCGCCTTCTTCTACGAGCAGTACTTC.

This clonotype appeared a single time. A much larger clone sits a single nucleotide away, making a read error possible. The V call is TRBV28, the J call TRBJ2-3; D remains ambiguous. V was pared by 2 bases and J by 5 bases, with 17 bases between. Germline V lookup: CDR1 MDHEN, CDR2 SYDVKM. This CDR3 has 16 residues. CDR3 nucleotide sequence: TGTGCCAGCAGTTTAGCCCTCAGTGCTATGGGAGATACGCAGTATTTT. Its translation is CASSLALSAMGDTQYF.

Remarks on this clonotype: Relative to the germline gene, one junction end is altered; a read error may explain this. The chain combines TRBV11-3 with TRBJ2-5; D is uncertain. The germline V gene has CDR1 SGHNT and CDR2 YENEEA. The CDR3 consists of 13 residues. The CDR3 DNA reads TGTGCCGGCAGTCCGGGCTTGGGAGAGACCCAGTACTTC. Its protein product is CAGSPGLGETQYF.